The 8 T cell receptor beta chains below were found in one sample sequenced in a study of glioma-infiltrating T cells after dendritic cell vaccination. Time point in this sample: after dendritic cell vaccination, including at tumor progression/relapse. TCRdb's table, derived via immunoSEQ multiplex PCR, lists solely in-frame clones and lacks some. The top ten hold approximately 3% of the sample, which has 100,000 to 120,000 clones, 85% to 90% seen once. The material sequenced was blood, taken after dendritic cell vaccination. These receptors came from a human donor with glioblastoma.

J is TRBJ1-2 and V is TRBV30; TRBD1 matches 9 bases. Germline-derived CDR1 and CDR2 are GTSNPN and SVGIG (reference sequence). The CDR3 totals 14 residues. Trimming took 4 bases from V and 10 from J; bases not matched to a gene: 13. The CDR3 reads CAWTGQGRLGSYTF. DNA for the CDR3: TGTGCCTGGACCGGACAGGGGCGGCTCGGGTCCTACACCTTC.

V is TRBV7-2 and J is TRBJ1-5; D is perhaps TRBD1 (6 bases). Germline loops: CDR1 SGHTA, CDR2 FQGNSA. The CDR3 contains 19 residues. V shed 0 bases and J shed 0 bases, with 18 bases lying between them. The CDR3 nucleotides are TGTGCCAGCAGCTTAGCGGGACACATGGGAGGGAATAGCAATCAGCCCCAGCATTTT. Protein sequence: CASSLAGHMGGNSNQPQHF.

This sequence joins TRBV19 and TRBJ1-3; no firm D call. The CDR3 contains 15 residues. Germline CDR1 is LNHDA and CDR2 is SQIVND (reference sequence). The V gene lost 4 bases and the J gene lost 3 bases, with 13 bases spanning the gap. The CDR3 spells CASSKSGVLGNTIYF. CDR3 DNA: TGTGCCAGTAGTAAGAGTGGAGTACTTGGAAACACCATATATTTT.

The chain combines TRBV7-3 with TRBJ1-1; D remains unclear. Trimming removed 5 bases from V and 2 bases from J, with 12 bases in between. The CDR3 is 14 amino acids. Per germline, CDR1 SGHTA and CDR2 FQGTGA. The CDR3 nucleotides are TGTGCCAGCAGCCCATCTGGCAGAAACACTGAAGCTTTCTTT. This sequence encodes CASSPSGRNTEAFF.

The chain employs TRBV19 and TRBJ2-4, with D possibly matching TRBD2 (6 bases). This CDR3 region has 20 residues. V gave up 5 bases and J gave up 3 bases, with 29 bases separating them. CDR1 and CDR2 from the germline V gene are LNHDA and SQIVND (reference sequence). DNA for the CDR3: TGTGCCAGTAGTCCAGGGCCCGGGACTGATGGGGGTTGGATCAAAAACATTCAGTACTTC. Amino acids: CASSPGPGTDGGWIKNIQYF.

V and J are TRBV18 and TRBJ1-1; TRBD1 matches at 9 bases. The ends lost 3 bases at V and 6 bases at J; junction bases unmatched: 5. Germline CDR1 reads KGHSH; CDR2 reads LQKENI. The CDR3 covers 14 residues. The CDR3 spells CASSPDRQGAEAFF. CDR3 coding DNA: TGTGCCAGCTCACCGGATAGACAGGGGGCTGAAGCTTTCTTT.

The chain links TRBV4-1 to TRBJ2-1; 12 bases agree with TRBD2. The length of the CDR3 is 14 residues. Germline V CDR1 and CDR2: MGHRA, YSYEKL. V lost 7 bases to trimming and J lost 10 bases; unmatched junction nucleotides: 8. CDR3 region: CASKWTGTSGEQFF. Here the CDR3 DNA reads TGCGCCAGCAAGTGGACAGGGACTAGCGGGGAGCAGTTCTTC.

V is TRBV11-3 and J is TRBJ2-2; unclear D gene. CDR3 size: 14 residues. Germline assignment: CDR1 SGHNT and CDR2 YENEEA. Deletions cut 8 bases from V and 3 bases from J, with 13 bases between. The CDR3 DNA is TGTGCCAGCGAGAGGAGAACGGACACCGGGGAGCTGTTTTTT. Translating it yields CASERRTDTGELFF.